The following is a T cell receptor beta chain sequence with its context. Its antigen remains unidentified. Per the germline V gene, CDR1 is KGHSH and CDR2 is LQKENI. V lost 0 bases and J 5 bases, leaving 10 bases between the germline ends. This CDR3 spans 14 amino acids. The source of the sample is a study of cytotoxic CD8 clonotypes in ibrutinib-treated CLL. Study information: An average of 255,043 productive templates and 94,082 productive rearrangements was obtained per sample.

Study observations and caveats: Contraction or stability on treatment characterized the public clonotypes, which were uncommon. Clonality increased at ibrutinib response, then returned toward baseline at progression.

Profiled with immunoSEQ multiplex PCR; TCRdb holds only in-frame clones, not every one. Of 150,000 to 250,000 clones in the sample, over 60% were seen once. The starting material was PBMCs, obtained after 24 months of ibrutinib treatment. This sequence was found in a human donor with chronic lymphocytic leukemia. V is TRBV18 and J is TRBJ2-5, with a tentative D call TRBD2 (6 bases). The CDR3 bases are TGTGCCAGCTCACCACCGGCAGGGAGGGAGACCCAGTACTTC. This sequence encodes CASSPPAGRETQYF.